This record looks at one TCR beta chain sequence and its context. This clonotype was found a few times. Its cognate antigen has yet to be identified. Base qualities are not recorded, but no much larger clone differs from it by a single base. Based on the germline V gene, the CDR1 and CDR2 sequences are LGHNA and YSLEER. There are 15 amino acids in the CDR3, from cysteine to phenylalanine inclusive. Only CDR3 DNA remains: 45 bases, in frame from the first base. The junction carries 11 bases between V and J, which are trimmed by 0 bases and 2 bases respectively. The source of the sample is a study of molecular identifiers for immune sequencing clone quantification (dated by TCRdb to 2016 to 2018). Some background on the complete study: For a replicate experiment, the RNA from either approximately 20,000 or 100,000 naive CD8 T cells was divided into five aliquots, and four of those aliquots went on to sequencing. This methods study used CD8 T cells to benchmark TCR RNA copy counting and molecular-identifier clustering-based TCR repertoire sequencing (MIDCIRS).

Overall study outcomes, separate from this receptor: Clones above 20 RNA copies held over 99% of molecules in CMV-specific effector cells but under 1% in naive cells. Even against a background of about a million naive CD8 T cells, spiked-in Jurkat TCR RNA amounting to a single cell's worth was reported to be detectable. Modeling estimated 3 to 3.5 recovered TCR RNA copies per cell, compared with 8.5 to 10 by digital PCR, which implies roughly 27% capture efficiency. Highly expanded clone sizes could be underestimated because identical TCR molecules may share a barcode. When barcode sub-clustering was omitted, TCR diversity was inflated by chimeric consensus sequences, with chimeras reaching as high as 47%. Naive libraries contained spiked-in Jurkat TCR RNA (approximately ten copies' worth), which is not part of the donor repertoire.

The library was prepared using PCR. Sequenced on an Illumina HiSeq 4000. Preparation of bulk TCR libraries followed a previously described approach, with the TCR primers listed in Table S5. Total RNA was purified with the Qiagen AllPrep DNA/RNA kit. Before analysis, reads from multiple sequencing runs of the same library were pooled. Per the authors' processing: Reads were retained only if the reads had an exact TCR constant sequence, and the retained reads were trimmed to 150 nt and grouped according to their 12-nt molecular barcodes. Reads within each barcode group were sub-clustered using a 15% Levenshtein threshold, and quality-weighted consensus sequences were constructed for each RNA molecule. Non-functional sequences were filtered out, along with any lower-count sequence sitting one edit away from another sequence. Based on fitting two negative binomial distributions, any barcode sub-cluster with under 20% of the maximum read count was discarded. TCRdb took the public reads, trimmed them with fastp at Q25, ran MiXCR for clone calling and kept in-frame beta chains. Rows with a matching CDR3 protein are joined into one entry that keeps the most common DNA and genes. None of the V and J calls come from the authors' own analysis; TCRdb made them. The sample table lists about 320,000 distinct CDR3 sequences, about a fifth of them with a count of one. 0.81% of the sample is held by the ten biggest clonotypes.

Libraries of naive CD8 T cells were generated from roughly 21,000 to 960,000 sorted cells, with 10%, 30% or 50% of the purified RNA used. Naive CD8 T cells were FACS-sorted as CD8+CD4-CCR7+CD45RA+ on a BD FACSAria II into RLT Plus buffer. Under 11 TCR copies' worth of Jurkat RNA were spiked into about 20,000-1,000,000 naive CD8 T cell samples to test detection sensitivity. CD8 T cells were enriched with RosetteSep CD8+ T Cell Enrichment Cocktail and Ficoll-Paque, followed by ACK red cell lysis. The clonotype originates from a human donor in good health. Some libraries in this study had Jurkat cell RNA spiked in. This chain is built from TRBV4-3 and TRBJ2-7; the D gene is perhaps TRBD2, from 5 matching bases. The sample comprised naive CD8+ T cells from blood, with Jurkat cell RNA spiked in. Taken with the paper, the label for cell subset or site translates to: FACS-sorted CD8+CD4-CCR7+CD45RA+ naive T cells. At the DNA level, the sequence is TGCGCCAGCAGCCAAGATCCGGGGTGGCCCTACGAGCAGTACTTC. Translated, this is CASSQDPGWPYEQYF.